This T cell receptor (beta chain) appears in the sequencing data of a study of monozygotic twins with inflammatory bowel disease. Study-wide points: The authors found no support for a single strong IBD-associated signal or clonotype.

Total RNA input per TCR library was approximately 3.5 ug. Template switching was used to attach UMIs, which incorporated a 6-nucleotide sample barcode. Each CDR3 protein gets one entry in TCRdb, which reprocessed the 5' RACE reads and gives no DNA. This sample's table reports tens of thousands of distinct CDR3 sequences. CDR1 and CDR2 from the germline V gene are SEHNR and FQNEAQ (reference sequence). The CDR3 sequence is 15 residues long. On this clonotype itself: What it recognizes is unknown.

Sampling involved one blood draw (roughly 2.4 ml) for every donor. What was sequenced was blood. The genes are TRBV7-9 and TRBJ1-6; TCRdb reports TRBD1, a call that lacks DNA to check it against. The clonotype was recovered from a human donor with ulcerative colitis or Crohn's disease, or a healthy co-twin of an affected twin (not recorded which). The CDR3 protein is CASSLKDRENSPLHF.